This TCR beta chain was observed in a study of blood T cell repertoires in COVID-19. Study-wide background: Samples came from the United States, Italy and Spain, spanning acute and convalescent COVID-19. PBMCs, B-cell-depleted T cells, or T cells provided the cDNA or gDNA that made up the material.

Looked up from germline, CDR1 is KGHSH and CDR2 is LQKENI. This CDR3 comprises 12 residues. V lost 3 bases, J lost 4 bases, and 3 bases lay in between. Original analysis: Estimates of nucleated cell counts were drawn from the amplification of reference gene primers. This table comes from immunoSEQ multiplex PCR, and its TCRdb copy is limited to in-frame clones, with some not included. V, J and clone size are those of that table, while D and trimming were read from the DNA. The sample holds more than 100,000 clones, roughly 89% seen once. The source material was peripheral blood. The rearrangement joins TRBV18 to TRBJ1-4; D is ambiguous. The receptor was isolated from a woman aged 80 or over in a cohort sampled during active COVID-19. The CDR3, as DNA: TGTGCCAGCTCACCCTATAATGAAAAACTGTTTTTT. It encodes CASSPYNEKLFF.